Below, one T cell receptor beta chain is given with its context. Its specificity is not known. TCRdb independently ran MiXCR on the RT-PCR reads; one entry per CDR3 protein. The repertoire includes about 540,000 distinct CDR3 sequences, under 30% of them detected once, and about 2.8% sits in the top ten. These data originate in a study of response to subunit inactivated influenza vaccine. Study-level points and caveats: T cells newly recruited by each seasonal influenza vaccination are few, the authors suggested.

The CDR3 runs 17 residues. Trimming took 3 bases from V and 6 from J; bases not matched to a gene: 10. Separately, the same data were catalogued under a study of T cells expressing NK-cell markers. That paper states: The TCR beta cDNA came from 5'RACE template switching with UMIs. Several experiments added an anti-gamma-delta TCR antibody to sort only alpha-beta TCR T cells. NKG2C+ dominant clonotypes from 6 or 7 donors made up roughly 1.0-7.0% of CD8+ T cells.

This material consisted of CD4+ T cells sorted from PBMCs, taken 11 to 12 days after vaccination. The chain has TRBV12-3 or TRBV12-4 and TRBJ2-2; 10 bases are a match to TRBD1. The TCR originated in a man in his fifties or sixties who received an inactivated influenza vaccine. CDR3 nucleotides: TGTGCCAGCAGTTTTGGGCGGACAGGGGGATTCGCCGGGGAGCTGTTTTTT. Protein: CASSFGRTGGFAGELFF.